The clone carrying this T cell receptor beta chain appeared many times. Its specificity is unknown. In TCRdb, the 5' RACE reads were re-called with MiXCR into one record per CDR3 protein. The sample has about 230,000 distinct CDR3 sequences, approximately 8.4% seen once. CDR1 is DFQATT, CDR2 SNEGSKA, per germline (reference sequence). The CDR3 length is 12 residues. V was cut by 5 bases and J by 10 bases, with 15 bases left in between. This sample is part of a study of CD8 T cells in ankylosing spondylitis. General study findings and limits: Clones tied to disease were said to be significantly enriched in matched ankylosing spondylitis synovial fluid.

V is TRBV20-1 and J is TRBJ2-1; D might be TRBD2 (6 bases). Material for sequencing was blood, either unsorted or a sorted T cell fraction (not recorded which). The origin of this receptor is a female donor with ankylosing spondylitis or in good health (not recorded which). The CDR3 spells CSAAGLAGEQFF. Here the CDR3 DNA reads TGCAGTGCTGCGGGACTCGCGGGGGAGCAGTTCTTC.